The present T cell receptor (beta chain) was sequenced within a study of T cell responses to AZD1222 COVID-19 vaccine. Findings of the study overall: Breadth and depth of Spike-specific TCRs rose after two AZD1222 doses. Only a handful of AZD1222 recipients were seropositive at baseline. CD4 TCRs associated with vaccination spanned spike, dominating at 160-218 and 743-854.

A remark on this clone: Its antigen is undetermined.

The data were produced by immunoSEQ multiplex PCR, yet TCRdb's version contains in-frame clones alone and is incomplete. The top ten clones hold about 6% of a sample with 150,000 to 200,000 clones, approximately 90% of them seen once. The CDR3 covers 13 residues. In germline, CDR1 is MNHEY, CDR2 SVGAGI. Trimming took off 8 bases at V and 5 bases at J, with 15 bases between the two ends. The receptor's source is an adult in good health. The chain uses TRBV6-5 and TRBJ2-5, with D unclear. The sample consisted of peripheral blood, taken on day 0 of AZD1222 vaccination. CDR3 region: CASASTKRETQYF. The CDR3 DNA follows: TGTGCCAGCGCCTCGACCAAGAGGGAGACCCAGTACTTC.